The 4 T cell receptor gamma chains reported below all come from one sample, sequenced in a study of Vδ1+ human thymocytes (dated by TCRdb to between 2018 and 2020). Overall results and qualifications from the work: The thymic TRG and TRD repertoires appeared highly polyclonal, with Gaussian CDR3 length distributions, in contrast to the oligoclonal repertoires of peripheral blood.

Antigen specificity for these receptors is unknown. Sequencing was carried out with an Illumina MiSeq. RNA was extracted with the RNeasy mini kit and reverse transcribed using Superscript III. To generate the CDR3 amplicons, a multiplex PCR was run using pooled V-gene forward primers together with a constant-region reverse primer that carried Illumina adaptor overhangs. TCRdb reprocessed the public reads with the caller CATT; rows with the same DNA were merged afterwards. The sample data list around 11,000 gamma-chain clones, and about 47% of these were observed just once. The leading ten clones occupy roughly 2% of the sample. The sequencing sample was made of Vdelta1+ gamma-delta thymocytes from the thymus. The cell subset or site label, as the study defines it: FACS-sorted CD3+ TCRalphabeta- TCRVdelta1+ TCRVdelta2- thymocytes. These receptors were taken from a boy under two years old who had congenital heart surgery.

The chain employs TRGV4 and TRGJ1 or TRGJ2. The J gene is not listed in TCRdb, so it was assigned here from a DNA match to germline. The CDR3 consists of 15 residues. The J segment lost 7 bases and the V segment lost 0 bases, leaving 12 bases of the junction unmatched. Per germline, CDR1 EGSTGY and CDR2 YDSYTSSV. The CDR3 loop reads CATWDGPGDRYKKLF. CDR3 coding DNA: TGTGCCACCTGGGATGGGCCGGGTGATCGGTATAAGAAACTCTTT.

As concerns this clone: The same CDR3 arises from other DNA sequences in this sample as well. The chain combines TRGV3 with TRGJ1 or TRGJ2. TCRdb supplies no J gene; here it was assigned by aligning the nucleotide sequence to germline. With 0 bases clipped from V and 4 bases from J, the junction kept 3 bases outside the gene matches. In germline, CDR1 is VTNTFY, CDR2 YDVSTARD (reference sequence). This CDR3 has 13 residues. In DNA form, the CDR3 reads TGTGCCACCTGGGACAGGACCTATTATAAGAAACTCTTT. This encodes CATWDRTYYKKLF.

The chain links TRGV8 to TRGJ1 or TRGJ2. The junction had 4 bases not matched to a gene; V was cut back by 5 bases and J by 3 bases. Germline CDR1 and CDR2: VENAVY and YDSYNSRV. The CDR3 is 12 amino acids. The CDR3 reads CATWAIYYKKLF. The CDR3 region has the DNA TGTGCCACCTGGGCTATTTATTATAAGAAACTCTTT.

The rearrangement joins TRGV3 to TRGJ1 or TRGJ2. TCRdb gives no J gene; it was assigned here by matching the DNA to germline. This CDR3 comprises 14 residues. Looked up from germline, CDR1 is VTNTFY and CDR2 is YDVSTARD (reference sequence). After removal of 1 base from V and 8 bases from J, the junction contained 11 bases not matched to a gene. The CDR3: CATWDSPGVDKKLF. CDR3 coding DNA: TGTGCCACCTGGGACAGTCCCGGAGTGGATAAGAAACTCTTT.